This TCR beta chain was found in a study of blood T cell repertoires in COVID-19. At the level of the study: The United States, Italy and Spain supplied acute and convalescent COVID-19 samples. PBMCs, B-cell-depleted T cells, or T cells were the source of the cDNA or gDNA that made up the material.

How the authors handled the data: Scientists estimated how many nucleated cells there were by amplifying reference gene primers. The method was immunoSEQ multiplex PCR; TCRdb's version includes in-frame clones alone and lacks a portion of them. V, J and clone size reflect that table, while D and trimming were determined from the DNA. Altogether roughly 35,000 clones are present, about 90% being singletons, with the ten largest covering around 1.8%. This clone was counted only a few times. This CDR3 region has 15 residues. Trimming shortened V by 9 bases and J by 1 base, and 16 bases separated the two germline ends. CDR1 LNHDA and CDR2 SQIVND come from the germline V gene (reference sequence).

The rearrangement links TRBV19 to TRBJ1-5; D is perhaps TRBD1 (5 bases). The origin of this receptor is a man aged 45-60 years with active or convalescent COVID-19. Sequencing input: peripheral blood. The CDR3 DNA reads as TGTGCCAGGGACACCAGGGAAGACAGCAATCAGCCCCAGCATTTT. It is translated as CARDTREDSNQPQHF. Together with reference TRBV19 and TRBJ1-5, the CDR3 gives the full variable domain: DGGITQSPKYLFRKEGQNVTLSCEQNLNHDAMYWYRQDPGQGLRLIYYSQIVNDFQKGDIAEGYSVSREKKESFPLTVTSAQKNPTAFYLCARDTREDSNQPQHFGDGTRLSIL.